One sample yielded the 32 T cell receptor beta chains listed below, sequenced in a study of cytomegalovirus exposure and HLA in healthy donors. Primers for the PCR totalled 60 Vbeta and 13 Jbeta. The protocol was immunoSEQ multiplex PCR, while the TCRdb copy is restricted to in-frame clones and leaves out a portion. The repertoire holds approximately 110,000 clones, with around 80% as singletons. Sequencing input: PBMCs. These TCRs come from a woman aged 40 to 50 in good health and CMV-seronegative.

This chain uses TRBV5-1 with TRBJ1-2; D call uncertain. This CDR3 spans 15 amino acids. From germline, CDR1 is SGHRS and CDR2 YFSETQ. V lost 5 bases to trimming and J lost 7 bases, with 21 bases between them. The CDR3 sequence is CASSRGSTVSGGYTF. The CDR3 bases are TGCGCCAGCAGTCGTGGGAGTACAGTCTCGGGTGGCTACACCTTC.

The chain links TRBV9 to TRBJ2-3; 8 nucleotides align to TRBD1. Germline V gives CDR1 SGDLS, CDR2 YYNGEE. With V trimmed by 0 bases and J by 4 bases, 4 bases remained unmatched. The CDR3 has 15 residues. CDR3 DNA: TGTGCCAGCAGCGTAGGCGGGACAGGATCAGATACGCAGTATTTT. It encodes CASSVGGTGSDTQYF.

This clone has a handful of counts. The CDR3 DNA reads TGTGCCAGTAGTAGGGAGTCGGGCAATCAGCCCCAGCATTTT. Encoded protein: CASSRESGNQPQHF. The rearrangement links TRBV19 to TRBJ1-5; D ambiguous. Germline V gene lookup returns CDR1 LNHDA and CDR2 SQIVND (reference sequence). The germline V and J ends were trimmed by 4 bases and 2 bases, with 9 bases remaining between them. This CDR3 comprises 14 residues.

This clone was detected once. The CDR3 coding sequence is TGCGCCAGCAGCACTAACCCCGGCATAGCAGATACGCAGTATTTT. It yields the protein CASSTNPGIADTQYF. V and J are TRBV5-1 and TRBJ2-3; D is ambiguous. The V gene's germline CDR1 is SGHRS and CDR2 YFSETQ. Trimming took off 4 bases at V and 4 bases at J, with 16 bases between the two ends. This CDR3 has 15 amino acids.

CDR3 sequence: CASSESGGANQPQHF. CDR3 nucleotide sequence: TGTGCCAGCAGTGAAAGTGGAGGAGCAAATCAGCCCCAGCATTTT. The chain carries TRBV25-1 and TRBJ1-5; no definite D call. Germline CDR1 and CDR2: MGHDK and SYGVNS. The CDR3 is 15 amino acids. Trimming took 2 bases from V and 4 from J, leaving 12 bases between them.

The rearrangement joins TRBV6-6 to TRBJ1-5; 7 bases map to TRBD1. CDR1 MNHNY and CDR2 SVGAGI come from the germline V gene (reference sequence). The CDR3 loop spans 15 amino acids. V trimming: 5 bases; J trimming: 3 bases; junction bases outside the gene matches: 7. CDR3 nucleotides: TGTGCCAGCAGTACCCGGACAGGAGACAATCAGCCCCAGCATTTT. It specifies CASSTRTGDNQPQHF.

Only one count was recorded for this clone. DNA of the CDR3: TGTGCCAGCAGTATCCCGCGGACCTCGGCGGGGGAGCAGTACTTC. Its translation: CASSIPRTSAGEQYF. V usage is TRBV28 and J usage is TRBJ2-7; D perhaps matches TRBD2 (6 bases). Germline CDR1 MDHEN, CDR2 SYDVKM. The CDR3 totals 15 residues. V lost 5 bases, J lost 7 bases, and 21 bases lay in between.

The gene calls are TRBV4-1 and TRBJ2-5; 8 bases agree with TRBD1. J gave up 4 bases and V 1 base, and 5 bases lay outside the gene matches. Germline V gene lookup returns CDR1 MGHRA and CDR2 YSYEKL. The CDR3 is made up of 15 amino acids. CDR3 residues: CASSQGTGGGETQYF. CDR3 coding DNA: TGCGCCAGCAGCCAAGGTACAGGGGGAGGAGAGACCCAGTACTTC.

The chain has TRBV7-2 and TRBJ2-5; no firm D call. The V gene's germline CDR1 is SGHTA and CDR2 FQGNSA. The CDR3 is 14 residues long. Trimming stripped 2 bases from V and 5 bases from J, with 12 bases between. The CDR3 region has the DNA TGTGCCAGCAGCTTACAACACGCCCGTGAGACCCAGTACTTC. This sequence encodes CASSLQHARETQYF. Full variable domain (rest looked up from reference TRBV7-2 and TRBJ2-5): GAGVSQSPSNKVTEKGKDVELRCDPISGHTALYWYRQSLGQGLEFLIYFQGNSAPDKSGLPSDRFSAERTGGSVSTLTIQRTQQEDSAVYLCASSLQHARETQYFGPGTRLLVL.

This clone was detected only a few times. This sequence joins TRBV30 and TRBJ1-2; 9 nucleotides agree with TRBD1. CDR3 length: 15 residues. Germline V gene data show CDR1 as GTSNPN and CDR2 as SVGIG (reference sequence). Losses at the gene ends were 2 bases for V and 5 bases for J; bases not matched to a gene: 9. As DNA, the CDR3 is TGTGCCTGGAGTCACCCGGGACAGGGAGCGTATGGCTACACCTTC. This translates into CAWSHPGQGAYGYTF.

The J gene is TRBJ1-5, the V gene TRBV9, with TRBD1 as a possible D gene (5 bases). V lost 0 bases and J 3 bases, leaving 7 bases between the germline ends. Germline V lookup: CDR1 SGDLS, CDR2 YYNGEE. This CDR3 region has 14 residues. Here the CDR3 reads CASSVAGNNQPQHF. The CDR3 nucleotides are TGTGCCAGCAGCGTAGCAGGGAACAATCAGCCCCAGCATTTT.

The J gene is TRBJ1-6, the V gene TRBV1. TRBV1 is a known pseudogene. The CDR3 covers 14 residues. CDR3 bases: TGCACCAGCAGCCAAGACGGGTTTCATTCACCCCTCCACTTT. It is translated as CTSSQDGFHSPLHF.

As concerns this clone: The junction and the germline gene differ at one end; a read error may be behind it. CDR3 sequence reads: CASSQEVRSSYNEQFF. CDR3 nucleotides: TGCGCCAGCAGTCAAGAAGTACGGAGCTCCTACAATGAGCAGTTCTTC. The rearrangement uses TRBV4-3 and TRBJ2-1; D ambiguous. This CDR3 spans 16 amino acids. Per germline, CDR1 LGHNA and CDR2 YSLEER.

The chain carries TRBV7-9 and TRBJ2-7, with a possible D match to TRBD1 (6 bases). V was trimmed by 5 bases and J by 6 bases, leaving 14 bases between them. Germline V gene data show CDR1 as SEHNR and CDR2 as FQNEAQ (reference sequence). There are 13 residues in the CDR3. This CDR3 reads CASSPDTGFEQYF. CDR3 coding DNA: TGTGCCAGCAGCCCAGACACAGGGTTCGAGCAGTACTTC.

The rearrangement uses TRBV5-1 and TRBJ1-5; no clear D gene. The ends were cut back, 0 bases at V and 0 bases at J, with 4 bases in the middle. CDR1 and CDR2 (germline): SGHRS, YFSETQ. The CDR3 covers 14 residues. Here the CDR3 reads CASSLDSSNQPQHF. The CDR3 nucleotides are TGCGCCAGCAGCTTGGACAGTAGCAATCAGCCCCAGCATTTT.

This clone has only a few counts. DNA of the CDR3: TGTGCCAGCAGCTTAGAGCTATACAATGAGCAGTTCTTC. It specifies CASSLELYNEQFF. The genes are TRBV11-2 and TRBJ2-1; unclear D gene. V lost 0 bases to trimming and J lost 4 bases, with 4 bases between them. The germline gives CDR1 SGHAT, CDR2 FQNNGV. CDR3 length equals 13 residues.

J is TRBJ1-3 and V is TRBV30, with no clear D. Trimming stripped 0 bases from V and 4 bases from J, with 13 bases between. This CDR3 contains 15 residues. Germline V CDR1 and CDR2: GTSNPN, SVGIG (reference sequence). This CDR3 reads CAWSVDFGSGNTIYF. DNA of the CDR3: TGTGCCTGGAGTGTAGATTTCGGTTCGGGAAACACCATATATTTT. The full variable domain, its missing parts supplied by reference TRBV30 and TRBJ1-3, is SQTIHQWPATLVQPVGSPLSLECTVEGTSNPNLYWYRQAAGRGLQLLFYSVGIGQISSEVPQNLSASRPQDRQFILSSKKLLLSDSGFYLCAWSVDFGSGNTIYFGEGSWLTVV.

This chain connects TRBV4-2 to TRBJ2-3, with 13 bases fitting TRBD2. CDR3 length: 20 residues. Germline CDR1 is LGHNA and CDR2 is YNFKEQ. The junction had 17 bases not matched to a gene; V was cut back by 4 bases and J by 4 bases. CDR3 nucleotide sequence: TGTGCCAGCAGCCTCGGGCCGGGACTAGCGGGGAGGGGGGCGGCAGATACGCAGTATTTT. Protein: CASSLGPGLAGRGAADTQYF.

The chain is built from TRBV4-1 and TRBJ2-5, with 7 positions matching TRBD2. With the DNA end fitting TRBJ2-7 better, the J assignment may be wrong. Germline CDR1 and CDR2: MGHRA and YSYEKL. The CDR3 is 16 residues long. CDR3 amino acids: CASSQDSLSGTYEQYF. The CDR3 DNA follows: TGCGCCAGCAGCCAGGATAGCCTCAGCGGGACGTACGAGCAGTACTTC.

The chain joins TRBV5-1 to TRBJ1-1; 7 bases fit TRBD1. CDR1 SGHRS and CDR2 YFSETQ come from the germline V gene. The CDR3 covers 15 residues. V shed 0 bases, J shed 8 bases, and the junction held 10 bases outside the gene matches. The CDR3 reads CASSLGRDSKYEAFF. The CDR3, as DNA: TGCGCCAGCAGCTTGGGTCGGGACAGCAAGTACGAAGCTTTCTTT.

A word on this clone: Distinct nucleotide sequences in the sample also encode this CDR3. This chain links TRBV4-3 with TRBJ2-7; TRBD2 matches at 10 bases. The germline V gene has CDR1 LGHNA and CDR2 YSLEER. This CDR3 contains 14 residues. V lost 0 bases, J lost 5 bases, and 1 base stayed unmatched. CDR3 DNA sequence: TGCGCCAGCAGCCAAGATGGGACTAGCGACGAGCAGTACTTC. This translates into CASSQDGTSDEQYF.

Turning to this clone: One end of the junction varies from germline; a read error may be responsible. Other DNA sequences within the sample encode an identical CDR3. The V call is TRBV5-6, the J call TRBJ2-1; 7 bases agree with TRBD2. Looked up from germline, CDR1 is SGHDT and CDR2 is YYEEEE. The CDR3 contains 15 residues. Here the CDR3 reads CASSLGLAAYNEQFF. The CDR3 region has the DNA TGTGCCAGCAGTTTGGGCCTAGCGGCCTACAATGAGCAGTTCTTC.

This clone was recorded once. The chain employs TRBV18 and TRBJ1-3; D is undetermined. CDR1 and CDR2 (germline): KGHSH, LQKENI. The V and J ends lost 3 bases and 7 bases respectively, with 16 bases between them. This CDR3 has 15 residues. The CDR3 is CASSPSSGSGNTIYF. CDR3 in DNA: TGTGCCAGCTCACCCTCGTCGGGTAGTGGGAACACCATATATTTT.

The genes are TRBV4-2 and TRBJ2-3; a possible D gene is TRBD2 (5 bases). Per the germline V gene, CDR1 is LGHNA and CDR2 is YNFKEQ. The CDR3 consists of 15 residues. V was cut by 8 bases and J by 3 bases, with 18 bases left in between. The CDR3 DNA follows: TGTGCCAGCGAATCGGGGTTCGCCGGGACAGATACGCAGTATTTT. Residues: CASESGFAGTDTQYF.

The chain recombines TRBV7-9 with TRBJ1-2, with 8 bases lining up with TRBD1. From germline, CDR1 is SEHNR and CDR2 FQNEAQ (reference sequence). The CDR3 has 13 residues. With 5 bases clipped from V and 8 bases from J, the junction kept 7 bases outside the gene matches. CDR3 sequence reads: CASSPTTGGGYTF. The CDR3 nucleotides are TGTGCCAGCAGCCCAACTACAGGGGGAGGCTACACCTTC. The whole variable domain, remainder taken from reference TRBV7-9 and TRBJ1-2, is DTGVSQNPRHKITKRGQNVTFRCDPISEHNRLYWYRQTLGQGPEFLTYFQNEAQLEKSRLLSDRFSAERPKGSFSTLEIQRTEQGDSAMYLCASSPTTGGGYTFGSGTRLTVV.

CDR3 sequence reads: CASSLLFGGSDTEAFF. The CDR3 nucleotides read TGTGCCAGCAGTTTGCTATTCGGGGGATCCGACACTGAAGCTTTCTTT. The chain joins TRBV28 to TRBJ1-1; possible D gene TRBD1, 5 bases. The CDR3 totals 16 residues. Germline V gene sequence: CDR1 MDHEN, CDR2 SYDVKM. The germline V and J ends were trimmed by 3 bases and 3 bases, with 17 bases remaining between them.

The rearrangement uses TRBV6-4 and TRBJ2-1, with 12 bases matching TRBD2. Germline loops: CDR1 MRHNA, CDR2 SNTAGT. This CDR3 contains 14 residues. V shed 7 bases and J 7 bases; nucleotides not matched to a gene: 5. This CDR3 reads CASTRLAGENEQFF. CDR3 sequence (DNA): TGTGCCAGCACCCGACTAGCGGGGGAGAATGAGCAGTTCTTC.

V usage is TRBV9 and J usage is TRBJ2-5; 10 bases line up with TRBD2. Germline V CDR1 and CDR2: SGDLS, YYNGEE. J was trimmed by 3 bases and V by 4 bases; bases with no gene match: 12. This CDR3 region has 17 residues. The CDR3 region is CASSPGASGRGEETQYF. The CDR3 DNA is TGTGCCAGCAGCCCGGGAGCTAGCGGGAGAGGTGAAGAGACCCAGTACTTC.

V and J are TRBV6-1 and TRBJ1-5, with D possibly matching TRBD1 (6 bases). The germline gives CDR1 MNHNS, CDR2 SASEGT. The V and J ends lost 3 bases and 6 bases respectively, with 15 bases between them. The CDR3 covers 15 residues. CDR3 in amino acids: CASSDPQGSGQPQHF. CDR3 bases: TGTGCCAGCAGTGATCCACAGGGTTCGGGTCAGCCCCAGCATTTT.

In this sample, this clone turned up a few times. The rearrangement links TRBV9 to TRBJ2-5, with 8 bases that match TRBD1. With V trimmed by 2 bases and J by 2 bases, 2 bases remained unmatched. Germline V lookup: CDR1 SGDLS, CDR2 YYNGEE. The length of the CDR3 is 14 residues. The CDR3 coding sequence is TGTGCCAGCAGCGTCGGACAGGGACAAGAGACCCAGTACTTC. Amino acid sequence: CASSVGQGQETQYF.

The chain employs TRBV19 and TRBJ2-3, with D unclear. The germline CDR1 and CDR2 sequences are LNHDA and SQIVND (reference sequence). The CDR3 has 16 amino acids. V shed 5 bases and J shed 2 bases, with 17 bases lying between them. The CDR3 loop reads CASSLRPAEVTDTQYF. CDR3 bases: TGTGCCAGTAGTCTCAGGCCAGCAGAAGTCACAGATACGCAGTATTTT.

There are a few counts of this clone. The chain uses TRBV5-4 and TRBJ2-5, with 8 bases fitting TRBD1. CDR3 length: 13 amino acids. V was pared by 4 bases and J by 3 bases, with 2 bases of the junction left unmatched. Germline CDR1 reads SGHNT; CDR2 reads YYREEE (reference sequence). CDR3 nucleotides: TGTGCCAGCAGCATGACAGGGGAAGAGACCCAGTACTTC. Its translation: CASSMTGEETQYF.